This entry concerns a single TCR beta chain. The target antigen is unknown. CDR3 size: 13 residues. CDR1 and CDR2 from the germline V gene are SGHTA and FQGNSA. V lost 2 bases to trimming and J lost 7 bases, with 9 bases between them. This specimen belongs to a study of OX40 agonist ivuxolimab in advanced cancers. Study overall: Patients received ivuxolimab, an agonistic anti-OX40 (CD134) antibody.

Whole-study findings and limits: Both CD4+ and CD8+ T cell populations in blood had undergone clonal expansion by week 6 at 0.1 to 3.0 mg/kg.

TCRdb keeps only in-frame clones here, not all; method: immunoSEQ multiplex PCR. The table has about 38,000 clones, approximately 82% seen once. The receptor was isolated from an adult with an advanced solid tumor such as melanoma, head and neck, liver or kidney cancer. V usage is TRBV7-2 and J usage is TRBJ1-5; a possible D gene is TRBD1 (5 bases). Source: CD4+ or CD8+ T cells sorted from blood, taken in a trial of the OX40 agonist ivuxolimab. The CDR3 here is CASSLQGSQPQHF. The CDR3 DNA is TGTGCCAGCAGCTTACAGGGATCGCAGCCCCAGCATTTT.